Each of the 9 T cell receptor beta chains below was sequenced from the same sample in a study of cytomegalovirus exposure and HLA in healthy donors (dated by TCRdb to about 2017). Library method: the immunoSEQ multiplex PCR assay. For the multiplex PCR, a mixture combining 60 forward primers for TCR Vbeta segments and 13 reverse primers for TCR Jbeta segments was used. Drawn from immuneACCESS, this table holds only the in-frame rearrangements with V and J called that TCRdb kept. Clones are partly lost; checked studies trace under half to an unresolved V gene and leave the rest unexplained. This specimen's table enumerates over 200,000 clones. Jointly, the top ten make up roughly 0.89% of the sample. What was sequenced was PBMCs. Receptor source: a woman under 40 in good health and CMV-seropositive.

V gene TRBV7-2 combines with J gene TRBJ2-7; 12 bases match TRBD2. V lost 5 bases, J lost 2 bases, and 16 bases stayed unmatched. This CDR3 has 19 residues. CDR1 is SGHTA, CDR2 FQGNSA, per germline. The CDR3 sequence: CASSGILGLAGLETYEQYF. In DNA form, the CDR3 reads TGTGCCAGCAGCGGGATCCTGGGACTAGCGGGCCTTGAGACCTACGAGCAGTACTTC.

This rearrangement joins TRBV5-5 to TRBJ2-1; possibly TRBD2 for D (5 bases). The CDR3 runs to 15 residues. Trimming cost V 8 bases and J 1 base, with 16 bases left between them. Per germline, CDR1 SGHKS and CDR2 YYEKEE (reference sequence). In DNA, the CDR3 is TGTGCCAGGGCTTTAAGGGAGAGGTCCTACAATGAGCAGTTCTTC. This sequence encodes CARALRERSYNEQFF.

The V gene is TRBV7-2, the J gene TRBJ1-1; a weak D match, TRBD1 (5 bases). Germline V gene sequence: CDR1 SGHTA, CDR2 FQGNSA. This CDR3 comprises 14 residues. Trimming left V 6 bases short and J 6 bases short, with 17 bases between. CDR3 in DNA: TGTGCCAGCAGGAATTATGCGCAGGGCGCTGAAGCTTTCTTT. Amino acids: CASRNYAQGAEAFF.

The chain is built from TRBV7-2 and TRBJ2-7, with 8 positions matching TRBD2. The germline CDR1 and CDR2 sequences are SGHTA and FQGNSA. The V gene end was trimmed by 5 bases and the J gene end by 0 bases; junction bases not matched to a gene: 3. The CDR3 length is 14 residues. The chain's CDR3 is CASSRSGSSYEQYF. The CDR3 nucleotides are TGTGCCAGCAGCCGGAGCGGGAGCTCCTACGAGCAGTACTTC.

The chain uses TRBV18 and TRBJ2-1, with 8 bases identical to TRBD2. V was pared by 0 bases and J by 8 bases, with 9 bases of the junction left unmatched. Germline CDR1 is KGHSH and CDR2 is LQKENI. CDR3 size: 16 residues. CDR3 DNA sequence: TGTGCCAGCTCACCACCCTCGGGGGGGGCTGGGGATGAGCAGTTCTTC. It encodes CASSPPSGGAGDEQFF.

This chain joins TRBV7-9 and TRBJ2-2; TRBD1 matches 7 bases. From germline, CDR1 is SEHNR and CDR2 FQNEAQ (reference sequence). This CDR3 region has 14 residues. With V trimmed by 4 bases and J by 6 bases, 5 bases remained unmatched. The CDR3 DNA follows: TGTGCCAGCAGCTCGCCCAGGGGGTCCGGGGAGCTGTTTTTT. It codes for CASSSPRGSGELFF.

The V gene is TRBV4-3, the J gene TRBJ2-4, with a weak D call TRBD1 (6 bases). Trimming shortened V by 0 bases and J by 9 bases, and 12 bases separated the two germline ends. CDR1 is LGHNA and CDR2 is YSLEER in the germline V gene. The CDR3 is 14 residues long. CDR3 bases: TGCGCCAGCAGCCAAGATGAAGGGGGTGGCATTCAGTACTTC. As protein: CASSQDEGGGIQYF.

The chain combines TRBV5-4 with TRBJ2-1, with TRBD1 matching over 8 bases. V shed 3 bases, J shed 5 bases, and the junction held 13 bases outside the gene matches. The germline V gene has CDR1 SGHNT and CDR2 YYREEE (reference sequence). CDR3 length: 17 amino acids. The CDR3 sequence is CASSSITGTGPDNEQFF. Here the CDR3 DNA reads TGTGCCAGCAGCTCGATCACCGGGACAGGCCCGGACAATGAGCAGTTCTTC.

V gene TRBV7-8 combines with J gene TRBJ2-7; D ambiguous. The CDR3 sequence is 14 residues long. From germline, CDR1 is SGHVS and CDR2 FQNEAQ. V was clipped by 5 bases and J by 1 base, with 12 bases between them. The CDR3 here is CASSDRLESYEQYF. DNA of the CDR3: TGTGCCAGCAGCGACCGACTGGAGTCCTACGAGCAGTACTTC.